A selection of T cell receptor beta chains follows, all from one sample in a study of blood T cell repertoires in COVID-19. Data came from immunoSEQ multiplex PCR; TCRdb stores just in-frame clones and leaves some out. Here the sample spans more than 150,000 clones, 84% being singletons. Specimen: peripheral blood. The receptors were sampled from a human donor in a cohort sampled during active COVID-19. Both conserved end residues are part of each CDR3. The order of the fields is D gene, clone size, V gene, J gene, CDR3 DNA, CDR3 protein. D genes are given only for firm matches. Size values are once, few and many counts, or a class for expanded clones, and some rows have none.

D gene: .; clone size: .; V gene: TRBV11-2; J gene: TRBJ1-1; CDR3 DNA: TGTGCCAGCAGCTTAGAAGAGGTCTCCCGGGAAGAAGCTTTCTTT; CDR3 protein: CASSLEEVSREEAFF
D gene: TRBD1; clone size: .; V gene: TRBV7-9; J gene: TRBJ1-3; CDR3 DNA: TGTGCCAGCAACGCCGGGACAGGGGGTCTTGGAAACACCATATATTTT; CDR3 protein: CASNAGTGGLGNTIYF
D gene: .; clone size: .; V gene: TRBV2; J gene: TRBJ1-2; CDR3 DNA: TGTGCCAGCAGTGACTATCGCAGGACAGACCATGGCTACACCTTC; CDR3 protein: CASSDYRRTDHGYTF
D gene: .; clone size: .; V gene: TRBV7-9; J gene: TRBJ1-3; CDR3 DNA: TGTGCCAGCAGCGACTATCCCTACAGTGGTGGAAACACCATATATTTT; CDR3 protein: CASSDYPYSGGNTIYF
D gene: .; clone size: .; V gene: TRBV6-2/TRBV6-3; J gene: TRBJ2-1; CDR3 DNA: TGTGCCAGCAGTTACGAACAGTACAATGAGCAGTTCTTC; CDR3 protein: CASSYEQYNEQFF
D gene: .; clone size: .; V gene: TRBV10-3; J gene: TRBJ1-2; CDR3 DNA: TGTGCCATCAGTAGAACAGGGCCCTCGGGGTATGGCTACACCTTC; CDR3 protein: CAISRTGPSGYGYTF
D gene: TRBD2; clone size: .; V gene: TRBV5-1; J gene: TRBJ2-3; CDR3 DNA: TGCGCCAGCAGCTTGAATGCCCGGACTAGCGGGGGGGCGAGCACAGATACGCAGTATTTT; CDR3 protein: CASSLNARTSGGASTDTQYF
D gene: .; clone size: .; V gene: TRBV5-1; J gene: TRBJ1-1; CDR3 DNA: TGCGCCAGCAGTCGTACCGGAGAGAACACTGAAGCTTTCTTT; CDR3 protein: CASSRTGENTEAFF
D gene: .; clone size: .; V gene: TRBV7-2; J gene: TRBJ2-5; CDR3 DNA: TGTGCCAGCAGCTTAGATCGCAGGTCCCAAGAGACCCAGTACTTC; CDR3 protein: CASSLDRRSQETQYF
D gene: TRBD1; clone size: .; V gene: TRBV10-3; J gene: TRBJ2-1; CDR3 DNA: TGTGCCACCGGACAGGGGTTCGATGAGCAGTTCTTC; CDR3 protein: CATGQGFDEQFF
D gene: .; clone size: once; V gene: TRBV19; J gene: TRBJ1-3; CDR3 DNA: TGTGCCAGTAGTATCGGGGCTGGAAACACCATATATTTT; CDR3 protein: CASSIGAGNTIYF
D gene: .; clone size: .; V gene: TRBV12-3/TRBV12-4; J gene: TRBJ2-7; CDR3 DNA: TGTGCCAGCAGCTTAGTGGGGCCCTACGAGCAGTACTTC; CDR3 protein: CASSLVGPYEQYF
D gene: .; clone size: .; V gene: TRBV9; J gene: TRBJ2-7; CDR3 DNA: TGTGCCAGCAGCCACCGGGCGACGGGGAGGAACGAGCAGTACTTC; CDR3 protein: CASSHRATGRNEQYF
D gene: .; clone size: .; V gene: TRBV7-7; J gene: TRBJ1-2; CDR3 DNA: TGTGCTAGCAGCTTAGAGACCTATAGGGGCAGGGACTATGGCTACACCTTC; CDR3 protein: CASSLETYRGRDYGYTF
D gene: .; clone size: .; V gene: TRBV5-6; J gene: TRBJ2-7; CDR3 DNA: TGTGCCAGCAGCGGGCGGCGACTACTCCCGACCTACGAGCAGTACTTC; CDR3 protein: CASSGRRLLPTYEQYF
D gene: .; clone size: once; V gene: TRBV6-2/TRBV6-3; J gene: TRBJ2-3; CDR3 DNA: TGTGCCAGCAGCCACAGGGATCGCACAGATACGCAGTATTTT; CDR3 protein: CASSHRDRTDTQYF
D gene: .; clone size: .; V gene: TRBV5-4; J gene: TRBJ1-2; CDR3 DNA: TGTGCCAGCAGCTCGATCAAGGCCAGGGGAAATAGTGGCTATGGCTACACCTTC; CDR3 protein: CASSSIKARGNSGYGYTF
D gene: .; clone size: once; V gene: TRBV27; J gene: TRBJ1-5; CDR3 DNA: TGTGCCAGCAGTTTATCCCACGGGCAGGGAAATCAGCCCCAGCATTTT; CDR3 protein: CASSLSHGQGNQPQHF
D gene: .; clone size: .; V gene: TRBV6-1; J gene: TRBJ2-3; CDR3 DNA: TGTGCCAGCAGTGACCGGGTCCACACAGATACGCAGTATTTT; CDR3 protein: CASSDRVHTDTQYF
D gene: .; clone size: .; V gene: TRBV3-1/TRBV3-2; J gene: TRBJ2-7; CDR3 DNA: TGTGCCAGCAGCCCGCATACGAGCGTATCGTACGAGCAGTACTTC; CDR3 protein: CASSPHTSVSYEQYF
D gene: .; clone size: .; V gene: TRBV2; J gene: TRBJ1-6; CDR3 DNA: TGTGCCACGTTGACAGACTATAATTCACCCCTCCACTTT; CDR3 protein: CATLTDYNSPLHF
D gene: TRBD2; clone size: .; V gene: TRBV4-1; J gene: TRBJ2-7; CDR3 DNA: TGCGCCAGCAGCCAAGATAAAGTGCAGGGGGGACTAGCTTTGTACGAGCAGTACTTC; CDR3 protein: CASSQDKVQGGLALYEQYF
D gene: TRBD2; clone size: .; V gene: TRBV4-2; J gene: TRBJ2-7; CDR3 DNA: TGTGCCAGCAGCCTTCGGGGGGGCCCGGGCATCGACGAGCAGTACTTC; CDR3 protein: CASSLRGGPGIDEQYF
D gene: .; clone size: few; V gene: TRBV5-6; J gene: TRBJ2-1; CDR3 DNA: TGTGCCAGCAGCCCTTTGGAGGGGGGGAATTACAATGAGCAGTTCTTC; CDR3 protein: CASSPLEGGNYNEQFF
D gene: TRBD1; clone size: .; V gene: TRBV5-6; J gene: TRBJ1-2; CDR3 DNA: TGTGCCAGCAGCCCCCTGGGACAGGGGGATCAGAATGGCTACACCTTC; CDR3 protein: CASSPLGQGDQNGYTF
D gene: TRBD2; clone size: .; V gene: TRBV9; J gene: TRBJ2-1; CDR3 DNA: TGTGCCAGCAGCACGTCTCCTTTCCTAGCGGGGACCTACAATGAGCAGTTCTTC; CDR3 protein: CASSTSPFLAGTYNEQFF
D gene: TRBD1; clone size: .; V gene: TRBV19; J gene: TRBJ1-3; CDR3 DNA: TGTGCCAGCTCGACAGGGGGCGCCTCTGGAAACACCATATATTTT; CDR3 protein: CASSTGGASGNTIYF
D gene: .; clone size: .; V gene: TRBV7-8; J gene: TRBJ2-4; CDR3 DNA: TGTGCCAGCAGCACCTACAGGAATGAAATGAAACTAGCCAAAAACATTCAGTACTTC; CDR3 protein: CASSTYRNEMKLAKNIQYF
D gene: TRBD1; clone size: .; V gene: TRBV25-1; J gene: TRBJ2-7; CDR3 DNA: TGTGCCAGCACCTCCGGGACAGCGGCCTACGAGCAGTACTTC; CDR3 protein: CASTSGTAAYEQYF
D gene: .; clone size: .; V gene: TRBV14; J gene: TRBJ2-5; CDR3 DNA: TGTGCCAGCAACAATTTGTACCAAGAGACCCAGTACTTC; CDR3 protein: CASNNLYQETQYF
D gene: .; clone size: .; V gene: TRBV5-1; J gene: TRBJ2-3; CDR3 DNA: TGCGCCAGCAGCTTACAGGGAGGGCCAGATACGCAGTATTTT; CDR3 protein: CASSLQGGPDTQYF
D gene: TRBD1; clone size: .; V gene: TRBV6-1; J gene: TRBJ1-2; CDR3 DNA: TGTGCCAGCAGTGACCGGACAGGGTGGAATCGGTATGGCTACACCTTC; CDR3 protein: CASSDRTGWNRYGYTF
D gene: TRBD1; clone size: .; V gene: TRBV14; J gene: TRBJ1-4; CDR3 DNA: TGTGCCAGCAGCCAAGCGACAGGGGACGAAAAACTGTTTTTT; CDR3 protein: CASSQATGDEKLFF
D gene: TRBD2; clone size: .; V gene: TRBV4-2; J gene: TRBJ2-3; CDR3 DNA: TGTGCCAGCAGCCAAGATCTTCCTAGCGGGGGGGCTTGGGATACGCAGTATTTT; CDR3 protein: CASSQDLPSGGAWDTQYF
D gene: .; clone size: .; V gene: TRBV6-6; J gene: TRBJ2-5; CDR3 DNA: TGTGCCAGCAGTTACCCGGCCCGACAGGTTGAAGAGACCCAGTACTTC; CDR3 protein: CASSYPARQVEETQYF
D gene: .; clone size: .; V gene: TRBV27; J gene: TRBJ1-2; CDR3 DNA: TGTGCCAGCAGTCGTGCGGGGGTTTCTAACTATGGCTACACCTTC; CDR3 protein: CASSRAGVSNYGYTF
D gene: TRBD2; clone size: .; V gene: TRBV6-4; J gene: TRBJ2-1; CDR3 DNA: TGTGCCAGCAGTGACTGGACTAGCGGGTACTCCTACAATGAGCAGTTCTTC; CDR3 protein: CASSDWTSGYSYNEQFF
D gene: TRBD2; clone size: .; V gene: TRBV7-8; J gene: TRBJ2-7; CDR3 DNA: TGTGCCAGCAGCTTCGAGCGGGGGACATACGAGCAGTACTTC; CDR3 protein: CASSFERGTYEQYF
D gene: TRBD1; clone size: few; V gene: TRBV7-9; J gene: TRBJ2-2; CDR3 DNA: TGTGCCAGCAGCTTATTGCTAGAGGACAGGGGAACCGGGGAGCTGTTTTTT; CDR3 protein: CASSLLLEDRGTGELFF
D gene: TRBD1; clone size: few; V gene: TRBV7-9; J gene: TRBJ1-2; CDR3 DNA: TGTGCCAGCAGCCGGGACAGGGTTTCCTATGGCTACACCTTC; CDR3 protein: CASSRDRVSYGYTF
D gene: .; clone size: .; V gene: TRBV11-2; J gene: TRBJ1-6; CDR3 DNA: TGTGCCAGCAGCTTAGACAGGCCCATAACCTATAATTCACCCCTCCACTTT; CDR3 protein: CASSLDRPITYNSPLHF
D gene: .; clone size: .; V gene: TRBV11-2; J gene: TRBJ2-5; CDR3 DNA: TGTGCCAGCAGCTTAAACCGAGTAGCGGAGACCCAGTACTTC; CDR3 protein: CASSLNRVAETQYF
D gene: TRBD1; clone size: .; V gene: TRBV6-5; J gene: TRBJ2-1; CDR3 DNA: TGTGCCAGCAGTTACCGGGGACAGGGGGGCAATGAGCAGTTCTTC; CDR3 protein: CASSYRGQGGNEQFF
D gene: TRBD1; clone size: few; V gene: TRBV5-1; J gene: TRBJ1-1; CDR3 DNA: TGCGCCAGCAGCTTCCAGGGGGCGCTGGAGGGGAACACTGAAGCTTTCTTT; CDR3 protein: CASSFQGALEGNTEAFF
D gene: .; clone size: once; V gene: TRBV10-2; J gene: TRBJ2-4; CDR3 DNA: TGCGCCAGCAGTGAATCGGCAGGAAGGGCCAAAAACATTCAGTACTTC; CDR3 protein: CASSESAGRAKNIQYF
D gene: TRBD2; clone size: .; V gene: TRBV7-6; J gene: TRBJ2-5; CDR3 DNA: TGTGCCAGCAGCTCGACTAGCGGGGGAAGAGAGACCCAGTACTTC; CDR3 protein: CASSSTSGGRETQYF
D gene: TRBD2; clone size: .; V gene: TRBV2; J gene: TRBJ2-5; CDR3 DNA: TGTGCCAGCAGTGAGGAGCGGGGGGCCCAAGAGACCCAGTACTTC; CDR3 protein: CASSEERGAQETQYF
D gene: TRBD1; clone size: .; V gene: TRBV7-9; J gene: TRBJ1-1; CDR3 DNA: TGTGCCAGCAGCTTAGCTCCAGGGGGCACTGAAGCTTTCTTT; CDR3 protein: CASSLAPGGTEAFF
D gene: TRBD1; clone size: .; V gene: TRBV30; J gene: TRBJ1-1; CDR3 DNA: TGTGCCTGCCGAACAGGGGTAGAGGGCACTGAAGCTTTCTTT; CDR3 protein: CACRTGVEGTEAFF
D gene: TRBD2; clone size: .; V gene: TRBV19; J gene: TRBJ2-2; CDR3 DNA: TGTGCCACTTCCCAGCGGGGGGGCACCGGGGAGCTGTTTTTT; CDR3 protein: CATSQRGGTGELFF
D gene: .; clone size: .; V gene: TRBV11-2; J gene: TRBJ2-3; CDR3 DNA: TGTGCCAGCAGCTTAGATCCCGGACAGTCAAAGAGAGACTTT; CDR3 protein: CASSLDPGQSKRDF
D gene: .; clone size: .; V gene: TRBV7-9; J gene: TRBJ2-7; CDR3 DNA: TGTGCCAGCACCCCCTCAGGGCCGCTCGAGCAGTACTTC; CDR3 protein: CASTPSGPLEQYF
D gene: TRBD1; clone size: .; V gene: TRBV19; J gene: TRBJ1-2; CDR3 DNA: TGTGCCAGTAGTAACCCGGGACAGGGGTTCACGTTGGGCTACACCTTC; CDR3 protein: CASSNPGQGFTLGYTF
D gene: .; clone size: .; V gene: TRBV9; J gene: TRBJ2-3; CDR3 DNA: TGTGCCAGCAGCGTAGACCCCAGGGCAGATACGCAGTATTTT; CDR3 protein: CASSVDPRADTQYF
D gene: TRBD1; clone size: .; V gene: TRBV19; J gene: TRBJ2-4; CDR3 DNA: TGTGCCAGTACCATCGGACAGGGAGCGGACATTCAGTACTTC; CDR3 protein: CASTIGQGADIQYF